The 3 T cell receptor beta chains below all came from one sample that was sequenced in a study of T-cell reconstitution after alpha-beta-depleted transplantation in children. Using unique molecular identifiers, the investigators prepared the TCRbeta library. TCRdb analysed the PCR reads with MiXCR anew, one entry per CDR3 protein. Among about 690,000 distinct CDR3 sequences listed, approximately 16% were seen once. Sequencing was performed on PBMCs from the stem cell graft donor, taken from the stem cell graft. The receptor source for this set is a human donor who donated a stem cell graft to a child with acute myeloid leukemia.

There are many counts of this clonotype. The chain combines TRBV7-2 with TRBJ2-1, with 11 bases aligning to TRBD2. This CDR3 is built from 15 residues. Germline-derived CDR1 and CDR2 are SGHTA and FQGNSA. The junction had 1 base not matched to a gene; V was cut back by 3 bases and J by 3 bases. CDR3 nucleotide sequence: TGTGCCAGCAGCTTTACTAGCGGGGGCTACAATGAGCAGTTCTTC. Translated: CASSFTSGGYNEQFF.

This clonotype was detected a few times. The chain couples TRBV7-2 to TRBJ2-5, with 7 bases lining up with TRBD2. V lost 3 bases and J lost 5; bases outside the gene matches: 12. CDR1 is SGHTA and CDR2 is FQGNSA in the germline V gene. The CDR3 covers 16 residues. CDR3 coding DNA: TGTGCCAGCAGCTTTGGGACTCCCGGGGGGTCGGAGACCCAGTACTTC. As protein: CASSFGTPGGSETQYF.

This clonotype has more than one count but fewer than ten. The CDR3 loop is CASSLIAGGQDIQYF. The CDR3 DNA reads as TGTGCCAGCAGCTTAATAGCAGGGGGGCAGGACATTCAGTACTTC. This chain links TRBV7-2 with TRBJ2-4, with D maybe TRBD1 (7 bases). The germline CDR1 and CDR2 sequences are SGHTA and FQGNSA. V was shortened by 2 bases and J by 8 bases, with 16 bases between the two germline ends. CDR3 length: 15 residues.